Here is one T cell receptor (beta chain) with its context. This entry comes from a study of blood T cell repertoires in COVID-19. The protocol was immunoSEQ multiplex PCR, while the TCRdb copy is restricted to in-frame clones and leaves out a portion. The sample consists of 390,000 or so clones, approximately 87% of them appearing once. Looked up from germline, CDR1 is MNHEY and CDR2 is SVGAGI. The length of the CDR3 is 11 residues. Trimming stripped 7 bases from V and 10 bases from J, with 8 bases between. The clonotype comes from a woman in her 50s who had recovered from COVID-19. Sequences were obtained from PBMCs or T cells enriched from blood (not recorded which). This sequence joins TRBV6-5 and TRBJ1-6, with no clear D. This CDR3 reads CASTERSPLHF. In DNA form, the CDR3 reads TGTGCCAGCACGGAGAGATCACCCCTCCACTTT.